A single sample gave rise to the 25 T cell receptor delta chains below, sequenced in a study of gamma-delta chains in newborns, infants, children. TCRdb re-analyzed the reads via CATT. The profile covers about 9,200 delta-chain clones, with 22% appearing a single time and around 4% taken by the ten largest. The source material was blood. These receptors all stem from a child who was a newborn, infant or young child, either healthy, febrile or measles-vaccinated (not recorded which).

The rearrangement joins TRDV2 to TRDJ3, with a tentative D call TRDD3 (6 bases). Trimming removed 2 bases at V and 0 bases at J, with 13 bases between. The length of the CDR3 is 18 residues. In germline, CDR1 is GEAIGNYY, CDR2 EKD. The CDR3 nucleotides read TGTGCCTGTGACAAGGTGGGGGGGGCCTCCTGGGACACCCGACAGATGTTTTTC. It translates to CACDKVGGASWDTRQMFF.

This chain joins TRDV2 and TRDJ1; no clear D gene. The V end was cut by 8 bases, the J end by 8 bases, with 35 bases between. Germline CDR1 reads GEAIGNYY; CDR2 reads EKD. CDR3 length: 18 amino acids. The DNA of the CDR3 is TGTGCCTTTGAAAATGTGGGTGATATGGTGGCACTGTACAGAAAACTCATCTTT. As protein: CAFENVGDMVALYRKLIF.

This clone showed up just a few times. The V and J genes are TRDV1 and TRDJ1; 8 bases agree with TRDD3. The CDR3 spans 19 residues. V gave up 0 bases and J gave up 0 bases; unmatched junction bases: 12. Germline assignment: CDR1 TSWWSYY and CDR2 QGS. DNA for the CDR3: TGTGCTCTTGGGGAACTAGTATTCGCCCGGGATACGAACACCGATAAACTCATCTTT. This codes for CALGELVFARDTNTDKLIF.

The table lists this clone with a few counts. This rearrangement joins TRDV2 to TRDJ1; 11 bases map to TRDD3. This CDR3 contains 19 residues. Germline CDR1 and CDR2: GEAIGNYY and EKD. J was trimmed by 4 bases and V by 0 bases; bases with no gene match: 15. CDR3 in DNA: TGTGCCTGTGACACCCTACGAACTACTGGGGGATATGTAATCGATAAACTCATCTTT. As protein: CACDTLRTTGGYVIDKLIF.

V and J are TRDV2 and TRDJ1; 7 bases agree with TRDD3. V lost 0 bases and J lost 0; bases outside the gene matches: 18. Germline V gene sequence: CDR1 GEAIGNYY, CDR2 EKD. This CDR3 has 20 amino acids. Here the CDR3 DNA reads TGTGCCTGTGACACCGTAAAAGGCACTGGGGAAGGGGCGTACACCGATAAACTCATCTTT. Its protein product is CACDTVKGTGEGAYTDKLIF.

With respect to this clone: A junction boundary mismatches the germline segment, possibly from a read error. The chain is built from TRDV1 and TRDJ1, with TRDD3 matching 9 bases. Germline V gene data show CDR1 as TSWWSYY and CDR2 as QGS. The CDR3 runs 21 residues. CDR3 in amino acids: CAIGEVSSYGVLGDPTDNIIF. The CDR3 bases are TGTGCTATTGGGGAGGTCTCCTCCTACGGGGTGCTGGGGGATCCAACCGATAACATCATCTTT.

This clone was counted a few times. The chain uses TRDV2 and TRDJ1; TRDD3 matches at 8 bases. V was pared by 0 bases and J by 5 bases, with 4 bases of the junction left unmatched. The germline gives CDR1 GEAIGNYY, CDR2 EKD. This CDR3 has 14 residues. In DNA form, the CDR3 reads TGTGCCTGTGACACCCTGGGGGAATCGGATAAACTCATCTTT. Its protein product is CACDTLGESDKLIF.

This chain uses TRDV2 with TRDJ3, with TRDD3 identical over 9 bases. The CDR3 has 19 residues. Germline CDR1 and CDR2: GEAIGNYY and EKD. Trimming removed 3 bases from V and 0 bases from J; junction bases left unmatched: 8. The CDR3 sequence: CACDVLGDSSSWDTRQMFF. The DNA of the CDR3 is TGTGCCTGTGACGTACTGGGGGACTCAAGCTCCTGGGACACCCGACAGATGTTTTTC.

With regard to this clone: The sample contains more than one DNA sequence encoding this CDR3. This chain uses TRDV2 with TRDJ1, with unresolved D. The CDR3 totals 21 residues. V lost 0 bases to trimming and J lost 0 bases, with 28 bases between them. Looked up from germline, CDR1 is GEAIGNYY and CDR2 is EKD. The CDR3 DNA is TGTGCCTGTGACACCCTAGAGGGTGGTATGACTGTGTGGGCCAACACCGATAAACTCATCTTT. Translation gives CACDTLEGGMTVWANTDKLIF.

V and J are TRDV2 and TRDJ1, with TRDD3 identical over 11 bases. The germline V gene has CDR1 GEAIGNYY and CDR2 EKD. The CDR3 sequence is 15 residues long. V trimming: 4 bases; J trimming: 2 bases; junction bases outside the gene matches: 5. CDR3 region: CACERLGDKTDKLIF. The CDR3 DNA reads TGTGCCTGTGAGAGACTGGGGGATAAGACCGATAAACTCATCTTT.

This clone was observed a handful of times. The chain uses TRDV2 and TRDJ3; the match to TRDD3 covers 8 bases. CDR1 is GEAIGNYY and CDR2 is EKD in the germline V gene. The ends lost 1 base at V and 1 base at J; junction bases unmatched: 14. This CDR3 spans 21 amino acids. The CDR3, as DNA: TGTGCCTGTGACACACCGCCTACTGGGGGGCAAGTGTCCTGGGACACCCGACAGATGTTTTTC. Protein sequence: CACDTPPTGGQVSWDTRQMFF.

This clone was seen only a few times. Other DNA sequences in the sample encode the same CDR3. This chain uses TRDV2 with TRDJ1; TRDD3 might be the D (5 bases). CDR1 and CDR2 from the germline V gene are GEAIGNYY and EKD. The length of the CDR3 is 14 residues. Trimming removed 2 bases from V and 0 bases from J, with 9 bases in between. The CDR3 is CACDILGYTDKLIF. CDR3 DNA: TGTGCCTGTGACATCCTGGGATACACCGATAAACTCATCTTT.

Notes on this clone: At one of its ends the junction is not consistent with the germline gene, which may arise from a read error. The V and J genes are TRDV2 and TRDJ1; 11 bases match TRDD3. CDR1 and CDR2 from the germline V gene are GEAIGNYY and EKD. The CDR3 is 26 residues long. The CDR3 here is CACDTVTGPSYVTGGYPSPYTDRLIF. Here the CDR3 DNA reads TGTGCCTGTGACACCGTAACGGGGCCTTCCTACGTTACTGGGGGATATCCCTCGCCGTACACCGATAGACTCATCTTT.

This clone has only a few counts. CDR3 bases: TGTGCCTGTGACACCCTGGGGGATACCCGGTACACCGATAAACTCATCTTT. Amino acids: CACDTLGDTRYTDKLIF. V usage is TRDV2 and J usage is TRDJ1; 11 positions match TRDD3. The CDR3 sequence is 17 residues long. J was trimmed by 0 bases and V by 0 bases; bases with no gene match: 5. CDR1 and CDR2 from the germline V gene are GEAIGNYY and EKD.

This clone showed up just a few times. V gene TRDV2 combines with J gene TRDJ1; 9 nucleotides agree with TRDD3. This CDR3 region has 18 residues. J lost 1 base, V lost 3 bases, and 14 bases had no gene match. Germline CDR1 is GEAIGNYY and CDR2 is EKD. The CDR3 coding sequence is TGTGCCTGTGACCCCCTTTTACTGGGGGACCCCGTCACCGATAAACTCATCTTT. Translated, it gives CACDPLLLGDPVTDKLIF.

This clone has a handful of counts. The likely explanation is a read error, given a far larger clone one base away. The chain combines TRDV2 with TRDJ1; 12 nucleotides align to TRDD3. CDR1 GEAIGNYY and CDR2 EKD come from the germline V gene. The CDR3 extends over 18 amino acids. J lost 0 bases, V lost 2 bases, and 9 bases had no gene match. The chain's CDR3 is CACDRVTGGYKHTDKLIF. The CDR3 region has the DNA TGTGCCTGTGACAGGGTTACTGGGGGATACAAACACACCGATAAACTCATCTTT.

Notes on this clone: This same CDR3 is encoded by further DNA sequences in the sample. V and J are TRDV1 and TRDJ1, with 13 bases that match TRDD3. Trimming removed 0 bases from V and 0 bases from J; junction bases left unmatched: 16. CDR1 and CDR2 (germline): TSWWSYY, QGS. The CDR3 runs 22 residues. The CDR3: CALGELFLQDWGIRLYTDKLIF. CDR3 sequence (DNA): TGTGCTCTTGGGGAACTGTTCCTACAGGACTGGGGGATACGCCTGTACACCGATAAACTCATCTTT.

This clone was observed a handful of times. The J gene is TRDJ1, the V gene TRDV2; possibly TRDD3 for D (5 bases). The CDR3 has 16 amino acids. Germline CDR1 GEAIGNYY, CDR2 EKD. Trimming took 0 bases from V and 8 from J, leaving 21 bases between them. CDR3 loop: CACDTVGSLGLAKLIF. Here the CDR3 DNA reads TGTGCCTGTGACACCGTGGGGAGCCTAGGGCTGGCAAAACTCATCTTT.

This clone was seen only a few times. The rearrangement uses TRDV2 and TRDJ1, with 11 nucleotides matching TRDD3. The CDR3 length is 17 residues. Germline-derived CDR1 and CDR2 are GEAIGNYY and EKD. J gave up 3 bases and V 3 bases, and 11 bases lay outside the gene matches. Here the CDR3 DNA reads TGTGCCTGTGACTTACTGGGGGATATAATATCTGCCGATAAACTCATCTTT. Translating it yields CACDLLGDIISADKLIF.

This clone was counted a single time. This may arise from a read error, as a much more abundant clone is one base away. This sample includes further DNA sequences coding for the same CDR3. V gene TRDV2 combines with J gene TRDJ1, with 9 bases that match TRDD2. Germline assignment: CDR1 GEAIGNYY and CDR2 EKD. The CDR3 totals 22 residues. CDR3 protein: CACDPLPTGAGLGKGRTDKLIF. In DNA form, the CDR3 reads TGTGCCTGTGACCCCCTTCCTACTGGGGCAGGACTGGGGAAGGGGCGGACCGATAAACTCATCTTC.

A word on this clone: A read error is likely here: a far larger clone is one base away. Other nucleotide sequences from this sample produce the same CDR3. The chain joins TRDV2 to TRDJ2; 11 bases agree with TRDD3. CDR1 and CDR2 (germline): GEAIGNYY, EKD. J was trimmed by 0 bases and V by 3 bases; bases with no gene match: 11. The CDR3 loop spans 19 amino acids. The CDR3: CACDEVLGDTSALTAQLFF. DNA for the CDR3: TGTGCCTGTGACGAAGTGCTGGGGGATACCAGTGCTTTGACAGCACAACTCTTCTTT.

The chain links TRDV2 to TRDJ1, with 12 nucleotides matching TRDD3. This CDR3 has 15 residues. The germline V gene encodes CDR1 GEAIGNYY and CDR2 EKD. J lost 7 bases, V lost 6 bases, and 11 bases had no gene match. CDR3 in DNA: TGTGCCTGTCACCCACTGGGGGATACTTCCGGTAAACTCATCTTT. This translates into CACHPLGDTSGKLIF.

Regarding this clone: An end of the junction does not agree with germline; a read error may underlie this. This chain links TRDV2 with TRDJ1, with 8 bases lining up with TRDD3. The CDR3 length is 19 residues. Germline CDR1 reads GEAIGNYY; CDR2 reads EKD. The CDR3 DNA is TGTGCCTGTGACCCCCGTCCTAGACTGGGGGCCGAGGACACCGATAAAATCATCTTT. Residues: CACDPRPRLGAEDTDKIIF.

This clone was counted a few times. Relative to the germline gene, one junction end is altered; a read error may explain this. CDR3 in amino acids: CACDTLGDTQRSWDIRQMFF. CDR3 nucleotides: TGTGCCTGTGACACACTGGGGGATACGCAGAGGTCCTGGGACATCCGACAGATGTTTTTC. The gene calls are TRDV2 and TRDJ3; 13 bases line up with TRDD3. There are 20 residues in the CDR3. Germline loops: CDR1 GEAIGNYY, CDR2 EKD.

V usage is TRDV2 and J usage is TRDJ1; 10 bases fit TRDD3. The CDR3 loop spans 17 amino acids. Germline V gives CDR1 GEAIGNYY, CDR2 EKD. V gave up 0 bases and J gave up 7 bases; unmatched junction bases: 13. Written as DNA, the CDR3 is TGTGCCTGTGACACCGGCGACCGTACTGGGGGATTCGGTAAACTCATCTTT. This sequence encodes CACDTGDRTGGFGKLIF.